This T cell receptor beta chain was sequenced for a study of B cell selection in AIRE deficiency. The table came from immunoSEQ multiplex PCR; TCRdb's copy has only in-frame clones and leaves some out. Counted here are over 20,000 clones, 95% to 98% occurring once; the ten biggest clones make up 0.17%. The sorted conventional CD4 T cells were gated as CD4+CD127+. The V end was cut by 4 bases, the J end by 6 bases, with 19 bases between. This CDR3 spans 15 amino acids. Germline V CDR1 and CDR2: MDHEN, SYDVKM. The TCR comes from a human donor with AIRE deficiency. This chain connects TRBV28 to TRBJ2-7; a weak D match, TRBD1 (7 bases). Sequencing input: conventional CD4+ T cells sorted from PBMCs. In nucleotides, the CDR3 is TGTGCCAGCAGTTCGGGCGACAGGGAGGCAAGCGAGCAGTACTTC. Protein: CASSSGDREASEQYF.